This T cell receptor (beta chain) was identified during a study of shared clonotypes between healthy human individuals. The wider study: Each donor's CD4 naive and CD4 memory cells filled three plates apiece, CD8 naive two, and CD8 memory one.

Remarks on this clone: Compared with germline, one end of the junction differs, possibly owing to a read error.

Researchers divided each subset's genomic DNA evenly across several immunoSEQ plates. Using immunoSEQ multiplex PCR, the repertoire was profiled, and TCRdb retains in-frame clones only, with some absent. The sample shows about 1 million clones, about 75% of them seen only once. The receptor was derived from a man younger than 35 in good health. The sequenced material came from memory CD4+ T cells sorted from blood. Stated subset: CD45RA-negative fraction.

The CDR3 nucleotides are TGTGCCAGCAGGAAATCACAGGGGGCTAAGGTCTTC. Its protein product is CASRKSQGAKVF. The J gene is TRBJ2-7, the V gene TRBV28, with 9 bases identical to TRBD1. The CDR3 runs to 12 residues. Germline CDR1 and CDR2: MDHEN and SYDVKM.